These 20 T cell receptor beta chains originate from one sample sequenced in a study of T cells after yellow fever vaccination (dated by TCRdb to about 2019). Libraries were built with 5' RACE. Data came from an Illumina HiSeq 2500. TCRdb trimmed public reads at Q25 via fastp, called clones via MiXCR and kept in-frame beta chains. Merged by CDR3 protein, the rows form single entries marked with the most common genes and DNA. Within this sample are roughly 45,000 distinct CDR3 sequences, with almost 7% of them counted one time only. The top ten clonotypes cover over 12% of the sample. The treatment or condition label for this specimen denotes: live attenuated yellow fever vaccine strain. The sample was CD8+ T cells not binding an NS4B(214-222) dextramer, sorted from PBMCs, taken 45 days after the yellow fever booster vaccination. Sample cell subset or site, as interpreted from the label and publication: NS4B epitope dextramer-negative CD8 T cells. The origin of the receptors is a man aged 25 to 40 who received the YFV17D yellow fever vaccine.

The V call is TRBV6-2 or TRBV6-3, the J call TRBJ2-7; D not certain. The CDR3 is made up of 13 amino acids. Trimming cost V 1 base and J 5 bases, with 9 bases left between them. Looked up from germline, CDR1 is MNHEY and CDR2 is SVGEGT. The CDR3 coding sequence is TGTGCCAGCAGTTACTTACTATTCCACGAGCAGTACTTC. Residues: CASSYLLFHEQYF.

This clonotype came up many times. The CDR3 nucleotides read TGTGCCAGCGGGAAGGTATCGGGCACAGATACGCAGTATTTT. This codes for CASGKVSGTDTQYF. V gene TRBV27 combines with J gene TRBJ2-3; D is undetermined. Germline V CDR1 and CDR2: MNHEY, SMNVEV (reference sequence). The CDR3 has 14 residues. V lost 8 bases to trimming and J lost 1 base, with 13 bases between them.

This clonotype was picked up many times. The chain combines TRBV7-9 with TRBJ2-3; D may match TRBD1 or TRBD2 (5 bases each). V shed 7 bases and J shed 4 bases, with 18 bases lying between them. CDR1 is SEHNR, CDR2 FQNEAQ, per germline (reference sequence). The CDR3 is 15 amino acids. In DNA, the CDR3 is TGTGCCAGCACGGGACCCCGGATCAAGTCAGATACGCAGTATTTT. This gives the protein CASTGPRIKSDTQYF.

This clonotype was detected ten times or more. This rearrangement joins TRBV6-5 to TRBJ2-5; D is ambiguous. This CDR3 region has 12 residues. V lost 4 bases and J lost 2, with 5 bases in between. Germline V gene sequence: CDR1 MNHEY, CDR2 SVGAGI. The CDR3 DNA follows: TGTGCCAGCAGTTCGGTACAAGAGACCCAGTACTTC. Its protein is CASSSVQETQYF.

This clonotype was recorded many times. This chain links TRBV7-2 with TRBJ2-3; 10 bases line up with TRBD1. CDR1 is SGHTA, CDR2 FQGNSA, per germline. J was trimmed by 4 bases and V by 6 bases; bases with no gene match: 7. CDR3 length equals 15 residues. The CDR3 is CASRNPGQGPDTQYF. The CDR3 nucleotides are TGTGCCAGCAGGAATCCGGGACAGGGGCCAGATACGCAGTATTTT. Looking up the rest from reference TRBV7-2 and TRBJ2-3 gives the full variable domain: GAGVSQSPSNKVTEKGKDVELRCDPISGHTALYWYRQSLGQGLEFLIYFQGNSAPDKSGLPSDRFSAERTGGSVSTLTIQRTQQEDSAVYLCASRNPGQGPDTQYFGPGTRLTVL.

In this sample, this clonotype turned up many times. The chain uses TRBV14 and TRBJ2-2; no definite D call. CDR1 SGHDN and CDR2 FVKESK come from the germline V gene. The CDR3 runs to 17 residues. Trimming removed 0 bases from V and 1 base from J, with 12 bases in between. The CDR3 region is CASSQDQGLGNTGELFF. The CDR3 DNA follows: TGTGCCAGCAGCCAAGATCAAGGGTTGGGGAACACCGGGGAGCTGTTTTTT.

This clonotype was seen repeatedly, ten times or more. The chain employs TRBV20-1 and TRBJ1-1, with 7 bases identical to TRBD1. CDR3 length: 14 residues. In germline, CDR1 is DFQATT, CDR2 SNEGSKA (reference sequence). With 5 bases clipped from V and 3 bases from J, the junction kept 9 bases outside the gene matches. CDR3: CSAYDRVVHTEAFF. The CDR3 DNA follows: TGCAGTGCTTACGACAGGGTGGTGCACACTGAAGCTTTCTTT.

The table lists this clonotype with many counts. V is TRBV5-1 and J is TRBJ2-7; the D gene is possibly TRBD2 (6 bases). Between the trimmed V and J ends, which lost 1 base and 6 bases, there was a span of 11 bases. The germline V gene has CDR1 SGHRS and CDR2 YFSETQ. The CDR3 covers 13 residues. The CDR3 DNA reads as TGCGCCAGCAGCTTGCCCGGGAGCCCCGAGCAGTACTTC. It codes for CASSLPGSPEQYF. Complete variable domain (other parts from reference TRBV5-1 and TRBJ2-7): KAGVTQTPRYLIKTRGQQVTLSCSPISGHRSVSWYQQTPGQGLQFLFEYFSETQRNKGNFPGRFSGRQFSNSRSEMNVSTLELGDSALYLCASSLPGSPEQYFGPGTRLTVT.

This clonotype was observed many times. The V gene is TRBV18, the J gene TRBJ2-1; TRBD2 matches 7 bases. Germline lookup yields CDR1 KGHSH and CDR2 LQKENI. Losses at the gene ends were 6 bases for V and 4 bases for J; bases not matched to a gene: 18. CDR3 length: 18 amino acids. In DNA, the CDR3 is TGTGCCAGCTCCCCAAGAGAGACTAGCCTGGGAGGGTACAATGAGCAGTTCTTC. As protein: CASSPRETSLGGYNEQFF.

This clonotype has more than one count but fewer than ten. The CDR3 region has the DNA TGTGCCAGCAGCCCCCCTCGGGTTGGCAGGGAGGGCTACGAGCAGTACTTC. This encodes CASSPPRVGREGYEQYF. This chain connects TRBV7-6 to TRBJ2-7; TRBD2 agrees at 7 bases. With 5 bases clipped from V and 3 bases from J, the junction kept 16 bases outside the gene matches. This CDR3 region has 17 residues. Per the germline V gene, CDR1 is SGHVS and CDR2 is FNYEAQ.

The chain uses TRBV7-2 and TRBJ2-1; TRBD2 is a possible D gene (6 bases). This CDR3 has 15 residues. V lost 2 bases, J lost 6 bases, and 14 bases lay in between. The germline gives CDR1 SGHTA, CDR2 FQGNSA. The CDR3 loop is CASSLNWYGSNEQFF. As DNA, the CDR3 is TGTGCCAGCAGCTTAAATTGGTACGGGAGCAATGAGCAGTTCTTC.

This clonotype was found many times. The chain is built from TRBV7-2 and TRBJ2-7; no reliable D call. Germline CDR1 SGHTA, CDR2 FQGNSA. V lost 5 bases, J lost 3 bases, and 11 bases lay in between. The CDR3 is made up of 13 amino acids. The CDR3 DNA follows: TGTGCCAGCAGCCTAGACCCGTTCTACGAGCAGTACTTC. Its translation is CASSLDPFYEQYF.

The CDR3 loop reads CASSLRDTDTQYF. CDR3 coding DNA: TGTGCCAGCAGTTTGCGTGACACAGATACGCAGTATTTT. V usage is TRBV13 and J usage is TRBJ2-3; D gene unclear. V lost 6 bases to trimming and J lost 2 bases, with 9 bases between them. CDR1 PRHDT and CDR2 FYEKMQ come from the germline V gene (reference sequence). This CDR3 has 13 amino acids. Full variable domain (missing parts from reference TRBV13 and TRBJ2-3): AAGVIQSPRHLIKEKRETATLKCYPIPRHDTVYWYQQGPGQDPQFLISFYEKMQSDKGSIPDRFSAQQFSDYHSELNMSSLELGDSALYFCASSLRDTDTQYFGPGTRLTVL.

The rearrangement links TRBV5-5 to TRBJ2-5; 8 bases align to TRBD2. From germline, CDR1 is SGHKS and CDR2 YYEKEE (reference sequence). The V gene end was trimmed by 3 bases and the J gene end by 5 bases; junction bases not matched to a gene: 15. This CDR3 is built from 17 residues. Here the CDR3 DNA reads TGTGCCAGCAGCTATAAGGTACTGGTAGCGGGAAGCGAGACCCAGTACTTC. This encodes CASSYKVLVAGSETQYF.

This clonotype was found a few times. The rearrangement links TRBV11-2 to TRBJ1-5, with D possibly matching TRBD1 (5 bases). V lost 0 bases, J lost 2 bases, and 11 bases lay in between. Germline-derived CDR1 and CDR2 are SGHAT and FQNNGV. The CDR3 contains 16 residues. The CDR3 is CASSLELGGGNQPQHF. Here the CDR3 DNA reads TGTGCCAGCAGCTTAGAATTGGGGGGGGGCAATCAGCCCCAGCATTTT.

This clonotype was found many times. The chain recombines TRBV6-5 with TRBJ2-7; 8 bases match TRBD2. Per germline, CDR1 MNHEY and CDR2 SVGAGI. The CDR3 covers 15 residues. After removal of 3 bases from V and 2 bases from J, the junction contained 6 bases not matched to a gene. The CDR3 spells CASSYAGGGPYEQYF. CDR3 nucleotides: TGTGCCAGCAGTTATGCGGGAGGTGGCCCCTACGAGCAGTACTTC.

This clonotype is labeled as medium-sized. J is TRBJ2-7 and V is TRBV27; D remains ambiguous. The germline V gene encodes CDR1 MNHEY and CDR2 SMNVEV (reference sequence). The ends were cut back, 5 bases at V and 1 base at J, with 9 bases in the middle. CDR3 length: 13 residues. As DNA, the CDR3 is TGTGCCAGCAGTCACGGCCCATCCTACGAGCAGTACTTC. This encodes CASSHGPSYEQYF.

The table lists this clonotype with many counts. The chain is built from TRBV15 and TRBJ2-7; D is undetermined. This CDR3 has 12 amino acids. Germline lookup yields CDR1 LNHNV and CDR2 YYDKDF (reference sequence). Trimming pared 5 bases from V and 5 bases from J, leaving 10 bases between. The CDR3, as DNA: TGTGCCACCAGCGAATCCCTCGACGAGCAGTACTTC. Translation: CATSESLDEQYF.

In the case of this clonotype: This may be a read error: a much more frequent sequence differs by one nucleotide. This chain joins TRBV5-1 and TRBJ2-7, with D perhaps matching TRBD2 (5 bases). This CDR3 is built from 12 residues. Trimming stripped 8 bases from V and 3 bases from J, with 12 bases between. Germline CDR1 reads SGHRS; CDR2 reads YFSETQ. CDR3 sequence: CARSHDYYEQYF. The CDR3 DNA reads TGCGCCAGAAGCCATGACTACTACGAGCAGTACTTC.

The table lists this clonotype with a few counts. This rearrangement joins TRBV10-1 to TRBJ2-2; TRBD1 or TRBD2 may be the D gene (7 bases each). Germline V gives CDR1 WNHNN, CDR2 SYGVQD (reference sequence). The CDR3 is 13 amino acids. Trimming shortened V by 10 bases and J by 7 bases, and 16 bases separated the two germline ends. Here the CDR3 reads CATQGGDSGELFF. In DNA, the CDR3 is TGCGCCACGCAGGGGGGGGATAGCGGGGAGCTGTTTTTT.